These 19 T cell receptor beta chains share one sample of origin, sequenced in a study of vaccination effects on CD4 cells after COVID-19. For these TCRs, the target antigens are not known. The table came from immunoSEQ multiplex PCR; TCRdb's copy has only in-frame clones and leaves some out. The data contain tens of thousands of clones, around 69% of them singletons. ViraFEST expansion of antigen-specific CD4+ T cells with viral peptide pools preceded sequencing. CD4+ T cells were isolated after roughly nine days of culture. Among the vaccine recipients, none had a prior SARS-CoV-2 infection, and nucleocapsid antibodies were negative. The source material was CD4+ T cells from PBMCs cultured with HCoV-NL63 spike peptides, sampled before COVID-19 vaccination. Receptors were obtained from a human donor who received a COVID-19 vaccine.

This CDR3 reads CALYSLRGTDTQYF. DNA for the CDR3: TGTGCCCTGTATAGCTTGAGGGGCACAGATACGCAGTATTTT. The rearrangement links TRBV30 to TRBJ2-3; TRBD2 might be the D (5 bases). The CDR3 has 14 amino acids. CDR1 and CDR2 (germline): GTSNPN, SVGIG (reference sequence). Trimming stripped 8 bases from V and 1 base from J, with 16 bases between.

In its sample, this clone was seen once. V gene TRBV19 combines with J gene TRBJ1-4; D is ambiguous. V shed 5 bases and J shed 8 bases, with 18 bases lying between them. The CDR3 has 15 residues. CDR1 and CDR2 (germline): LNHDA, SQIVND (reference sequence). CDR3 in amino acids: CASSPGFRTEEKLFF. The CDR3 DNA reads as TGTGCCAGTAGTCCAGGATTCCGGACGGAAGAAAAACTGTTTTTT.

This clone was observed once. The J gene is TRBJ2-4, the V gene TRBV5-6; 9 bases agree with TRBD1. Germline assignment: CDR1 SGHDT and CDR2 YYEEEE. V was clipped by 1 base and J by 4 bases; unmatched bases: 12. CDR3 size: 18 residues. CDR3 sequence (DNA): TGTGCCAGCAGCTTGTATTCACCCGGGACAGGGAAGAAAAACATTCAGTACTTC. Residues: CASSLYSPGTGKKNIQYF.

This sequence joins TRBV7-3 and TRBJ2-1, with TRBD2 matching over 10 bases. From germline, CDR1 is SGHTA and CDR2 FQGTGA. V shed 5 bases, J shed 4 bases, and the junction held 5 bases outside the gene matches. The CDR3 totals 15 residues. The chain's CDR3 is CASSPASGGYNEQFF. The CDR3, as DNA: TGTGCCAGCAGCCCCGCTAGCGGGGGTTACAATGAGCAGTTCTTC.

There are a few counts of this clone. The chain links TRBV4-1 to TRBJ1-2; no definite D call. The CDR3 extends over 15 amino acids. Deletions cut 1 base from V and 4 bases from J, with 13 bases between. From germline, CDR1 is MGHRA and CDR2 YSYEKL. The CDR3 protein is CASSQGGGGIYGYTF. DNA for the CDR3: TGCGCCAGCAGCCAAGGTGGCGGCGGAATCTATGGCTACACCTTC.

This clone has just one count. The chain carries TRBV5-1 and TRBJ2-3; D is unclear. V was shortened by 3 bases and J by 0 bases, with 5 bases between the two germline ends. In germline, CDR1 is SGHRS, CDR2 YFSETQ. The CDR3 is 13 amino acids. CDR3 protein: CASSYSSTDTQYF. The CDR3 nucleotides read TGCGCCAGCAGCTACTCTAGCACAGATACGCAGTATTTT.

This rearrangement joins TRBV30 to TRBJ2-6, with TRBD1 matching over 10 bases. Losses at the gene ends were 3 bases for V and 0 bases for J; bases not matched to a gene: 2. The CDR3 has 16 residues. In germline, CDR1 is GTSNPN, CDR2 SVGIG (reference sequence). The CDR3, as DNA: TGTGCCTGGAGGGGACAGGGGAGCTCTGGGGCCAACGTCCTGACTTTC. The encoded protein is CAWRGQGSSGANVLTF.

The V call is TRBV7-8, the J call TRBJ2-3, with no clear D. V was pared by 7 bases and J by 0 bases, with 11 bases between. This CDR3 has 14 residues. The V gene's germline CDR1 is SGHVS and CDR2 FQNEAQ. The CDR3 is CASTPTYSTDTQYF. CDR3 coding DNA: TGTGCCAGCACACCCACTTATAGCACAGATACGCAGTATTTT.

This clone is a singleton in its sample. The CDR3: CAWSVYTNTEAFF. CDR3 coding DNA: TGTGCCTGGAGTGTATACACGAACACTGAAGCTTTCTTT. V gene TRBV30 combines with J gene TRBJ1-1; D call uncertain. Germline V CDR1 and CDR2: GTSNPN, SVGIG (reference sequence). V was shortened by 0 bases and J by 1 base, with 6 bases between the two germline ends. This CDR3 has 13 residues.

This clone has a handful of counts. The chain is built from TRBV27 and TRBJ1-3; 7 nucleotides line up with TRBD1. V lost 6 bases, J lost 2 bases, and 7 bases stayed unmatched. This CDR3 contains 15 residues. The germline V gene has CDR1 MNHEY and CDR2 SMNVEV (reference sequence). CDR3 in DNA: TGTGCCAGCAGACGCACAGGGGATACTGGAAACACCATATATTTT. This codes for CASRRTGDTGNTIYF.

This clone is a singleton in its sample. The chain employs TRBV18 and TRBJ2-3, with D possibly TRBD1 on 6 matching bases. CDR3 size: 17 residues. With 4 bases removed from V and 2 bases from J, the gap between germline ends came to 19 bases. Per the germline V gene, CDR1 is KGHSH and CDR2 is LQKENI. CDR3 loop: CASSHVQGNRATDTQYF. The CDR3 DNA reads TGTGCCAGCTCACACGTGCAGGGGAACCGGGCCACAGATACGCAGTATTTT. Supplemented by reference TRBV18 and TRBJ2-3, the full variable domain reads NAGVMQNPRHLVRRRGQEARLRCSPMKGHSHVYWYRQLPEEGLKFMVYLQKENIIDESGMPKERFSAEFPKEGPSILRIQQVVRGDSAAYFCASSHVQGNRATDTQYFGPGTRLTVL.

The chain joins TRBV15 to TRBJ2-1, with TRBD2 identical over 10 bases. This CDR3 region has 17 residues. Germline V gene lookup returns CDR1 LNHNV and CDR2 YYDKDF (reference sequence). V was pared by 5 bases and J by 4 bases, with 11 bases of the junction left unmatched. The CDR3 coding sequence is TGTGCCACCAGCGGGATTATAGCGGGGGGAAGTTACAATGAGCAGTTCTTC. Its protein is CATSGIIAGGSYNEQFF.

The V gene is TRBV20-1, the J gene TRBJ2-2; D remains ambiguous. Germline CDR1 is DFQATT and CDR2 is SNEGSKA (reference sequence). The CDR3 is made up of 14 amino acids. The V and J ends lost 3 bases and 1 base respectively, with 9 bases between them. CDR3 region: CSASRALNTGELFF. For the CDR3, the DNA is TGCAGTGCTAGTAGGGCCTTGAACACCGGGGAGCTGTTTTTT.

The V call is TRBV27, the J call TRBJ2-1, with 7 nucleotides matching TRBD1. Germline V gene sequence: CDR1 MNHEY, CDR2 SMNVEV (reference sequence). The CDR3 totals 15 residues. Germline trimming cut 0 bases from V and 6 bases from J; bases unmatched to any gene: 5. The CDR3 bases are TGTGCCAGCAGTTTATCCAGGACAGGACGCAATGAGCAGTTCTTC. Translation: CASSLSRTGRNEQFF.

This chain uses TRBV27 with TRBJ2-6, with D perhaps matching TRBD2 (5 bases). The germline V and J ends were trimmed by 2 bases and 0 bases, with 8 bases remaining between them. CDR1 and CDR2 from the germline V gene are MNHEY and SMNVEV (reference sequence). The length of the CDR3 is 16 residues. CDR3: CASSLRGPSGANVLTF. CDR3 nucleotide sequence: TGTGCCAGCAGTTTACGGGGTCCCTCTGGGGCCAACGTCCTGACTTTC.

This chain joins TRBV10-2 and TRBJ2-5, with D possibly being TRBD1 (5 bases). The CDR3 totals 15 residues. Trimming pared 7 bases from V and 4 bases from J, leaving 19 bases between. The germline V gene encodes CDR1 WSHSY and CDR2 SAAADI. CDR3 nucleotide sequence: TGCGCCAGCACCCCCGCCAGGGCAGGGCGAGAGACCCAGTACTTC. Amino acid sequence: CASTPARAGRETQYF.

The sample holds one count of this clone. DNA for the CDR3: TGTGCCAGCCCCTCCAGCGGACCCACAGATACGCAGTATTTT. It translates to CASPSSGPTDTQYF. The chain recombines TRBV5-8 with TRBJ2-3; a weak D match, TRBD2 (5 bases). V shed 7 bases and J shed 2 bases, with 14 bases lying between them. The germline V gene encodes CDR1 SGHTS and CDR2 YDEGEE. The CDR3 totals 14 residues.

J is TRBJ2-1 and V is TRBV6-5; 9 bases match TRBD2. The CDR3 runs 14 residues. Trimming removed 0 bases from V and 14 bases from J; junction bases left unmatched: 8. Germline V gene lookup returns CDR1 MNHEY and CDR2 SVGAGI. The chain's CDR3 is CASSYSSSGGGEFF. The CDR3 coding sequence is TGTGCCAGCAGTTACTCGTCGTCCGGCGGGGGGGAGTTCTTC.

The V and J genes are TRBV7-3 and TRBJ1-2; 7 positions agree with TRBD1. The CDR3 has 13 amino acids. Germline CDR1 and CDR2: SGHTA and FQGTGA. V dropped 5 bases and J dropped 6; count of bases not matched to a gene: 6. CDR3 DNA: TGTGCCAGCAGCAAGACAGGGTCTGATGGCTACACCTTC. Translated: CASSKTGSDGYTF.